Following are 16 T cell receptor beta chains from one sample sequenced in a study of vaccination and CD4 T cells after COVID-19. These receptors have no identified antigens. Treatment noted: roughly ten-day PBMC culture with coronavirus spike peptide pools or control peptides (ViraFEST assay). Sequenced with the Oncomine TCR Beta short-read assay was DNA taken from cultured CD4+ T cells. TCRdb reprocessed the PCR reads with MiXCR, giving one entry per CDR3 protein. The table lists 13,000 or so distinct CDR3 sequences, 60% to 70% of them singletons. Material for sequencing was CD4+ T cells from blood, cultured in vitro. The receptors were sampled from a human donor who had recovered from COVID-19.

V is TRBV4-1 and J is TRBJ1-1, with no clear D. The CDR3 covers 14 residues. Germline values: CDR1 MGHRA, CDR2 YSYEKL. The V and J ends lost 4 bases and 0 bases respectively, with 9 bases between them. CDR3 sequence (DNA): TGCGCCAGCAGCCGCACAACGGTGAACACTGAAGCTTTCTTT. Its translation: CASSRTTVNTEAFF.

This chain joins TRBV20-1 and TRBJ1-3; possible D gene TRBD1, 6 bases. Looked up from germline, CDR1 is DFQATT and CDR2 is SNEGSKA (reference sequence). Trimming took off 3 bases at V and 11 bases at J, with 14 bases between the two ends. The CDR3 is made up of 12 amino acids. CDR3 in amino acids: CSASFRGIAIYF. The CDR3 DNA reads TGCAGTGCTAGTTTTAGGGGGATCGCCATATATTTT.

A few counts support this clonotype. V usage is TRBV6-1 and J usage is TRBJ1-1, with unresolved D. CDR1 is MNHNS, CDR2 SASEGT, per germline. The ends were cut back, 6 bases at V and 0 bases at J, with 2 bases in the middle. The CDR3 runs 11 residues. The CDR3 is CASRLNTEAFF. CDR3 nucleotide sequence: TGTGCCAGCAGGTTGAACACTGAAGCTTTCTTT.

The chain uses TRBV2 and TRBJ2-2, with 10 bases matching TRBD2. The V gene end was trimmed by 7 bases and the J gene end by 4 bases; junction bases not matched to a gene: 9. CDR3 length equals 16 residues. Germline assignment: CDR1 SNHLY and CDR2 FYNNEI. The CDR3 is CASTPSGRDGTGELFF. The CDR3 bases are TGTGCCAGCACCCCAAGCGGGAGGGACGGCACCGGGGAGCTGTTTTTT.

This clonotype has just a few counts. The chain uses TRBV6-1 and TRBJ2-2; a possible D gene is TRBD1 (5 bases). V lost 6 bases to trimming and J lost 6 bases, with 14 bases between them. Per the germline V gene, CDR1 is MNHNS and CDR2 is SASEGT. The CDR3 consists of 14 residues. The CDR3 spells CASSPIRQSGELFF. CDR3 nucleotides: TGTGCCAGCAGCCCCATTCGACAGTCCGGGGAGCTGTTTTTT.

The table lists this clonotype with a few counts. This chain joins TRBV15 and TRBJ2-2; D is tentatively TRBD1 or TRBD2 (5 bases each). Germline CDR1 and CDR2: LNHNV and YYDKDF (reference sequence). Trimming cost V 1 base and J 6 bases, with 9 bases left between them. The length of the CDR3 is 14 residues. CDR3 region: CATSRARGAGELFF. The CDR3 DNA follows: TGTGCCACCAGCAGAGCGAGGGGCGCCGGGGAGCTGTTTTTT.

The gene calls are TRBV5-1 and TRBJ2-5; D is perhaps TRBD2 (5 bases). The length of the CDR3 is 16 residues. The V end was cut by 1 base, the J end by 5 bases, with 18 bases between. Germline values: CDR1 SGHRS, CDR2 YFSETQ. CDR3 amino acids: CASSLIPGVMGETQYF. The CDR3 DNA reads TGCGCCAGCAGCTTGATTCCCGGGGTCATGGGGGAGACCCAGTACTTC.

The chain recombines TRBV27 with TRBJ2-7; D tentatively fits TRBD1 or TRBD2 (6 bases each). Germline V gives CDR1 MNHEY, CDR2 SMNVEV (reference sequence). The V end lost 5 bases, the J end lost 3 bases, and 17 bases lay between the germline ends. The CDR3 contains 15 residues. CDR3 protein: CASSPEGGVSYEQYF. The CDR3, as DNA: TGTGCCAGCAGTCCCGAGGGGGGCGTAAGCTACGAGCAGTACTTC.

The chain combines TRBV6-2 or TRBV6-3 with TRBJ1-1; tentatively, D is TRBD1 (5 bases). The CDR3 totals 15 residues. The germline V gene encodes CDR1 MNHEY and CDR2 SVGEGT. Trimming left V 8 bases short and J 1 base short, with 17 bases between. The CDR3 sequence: CASVSYGAPNTEAFF. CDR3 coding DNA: TGTGCCAGCGTCAGTTACGGGGCCCCGAACACTGAAGCTTTCTTT.

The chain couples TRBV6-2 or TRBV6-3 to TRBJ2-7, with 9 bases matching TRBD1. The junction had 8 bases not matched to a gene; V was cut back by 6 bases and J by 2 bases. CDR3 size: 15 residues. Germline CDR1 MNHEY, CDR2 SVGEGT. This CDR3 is CASRIAGTGTYEQYF. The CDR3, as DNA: TGTGCCAGCAGAATTGCCGGGACAGGGACCTACGAGCAGTACTTC.

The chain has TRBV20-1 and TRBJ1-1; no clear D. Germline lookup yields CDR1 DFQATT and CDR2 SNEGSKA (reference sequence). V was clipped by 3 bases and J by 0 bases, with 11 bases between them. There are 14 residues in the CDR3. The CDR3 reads CSASDPVLNTEAFF. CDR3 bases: TGCAGTGCTAGCGACCCGGTGTTGAACACTGAAGCTTTCTTT.

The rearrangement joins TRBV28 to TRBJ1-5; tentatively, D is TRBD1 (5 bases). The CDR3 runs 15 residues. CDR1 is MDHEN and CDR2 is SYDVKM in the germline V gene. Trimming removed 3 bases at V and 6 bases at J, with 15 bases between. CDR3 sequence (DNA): TGTGCCAGCAGTTTGCCCAGGGAGGGTCGTCAGCCCCAGCATTTT. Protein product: CASSLPREGRQPQHF.

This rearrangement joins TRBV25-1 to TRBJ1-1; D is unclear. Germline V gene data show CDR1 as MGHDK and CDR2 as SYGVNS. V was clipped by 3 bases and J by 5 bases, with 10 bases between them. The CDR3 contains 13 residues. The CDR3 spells CASSERWGTEAFF. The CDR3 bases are TGTGCCAGCAGTGAGCGGTGGGGTACTGAAGCTTTCTTT.

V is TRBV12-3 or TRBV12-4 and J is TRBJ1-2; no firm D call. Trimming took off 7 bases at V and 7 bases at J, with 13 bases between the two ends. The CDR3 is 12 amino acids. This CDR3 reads CASTKNAGGYTF. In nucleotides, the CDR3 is TGTGCCAGCACCAAGAACGCGGGTGGCTACACCTTC.

The CDR3 here is CASSRTLQGQETQYF. The CDR3 nucleotides read TGTGCCAGCTCACGAACCTTACAGGGGCAAGAGACCCAGTACTTC. This sequence joins TRBV18 and TRBJ2-5, with 7 bases aligning to TRBD1. This CDR3 region has 15 residues. V shed 4 bases and J 2 bases; nucleotides not matched to a gene: 7. Germline loops: CDR1 KGHSH, CDR2 LQKENI.

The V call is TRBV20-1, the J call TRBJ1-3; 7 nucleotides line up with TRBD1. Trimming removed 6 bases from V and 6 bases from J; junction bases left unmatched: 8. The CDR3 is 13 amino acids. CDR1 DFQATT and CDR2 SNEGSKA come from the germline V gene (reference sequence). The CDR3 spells CSAPGQTLNTIYF. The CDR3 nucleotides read TGCAGTGCCCCGGGACAGACCTTAAACACCATATATTTT.